A selection of T cell receptor beta chains follows, all from one sample in a study of T cell clonotyping in hematopoietic cell transplantation. The repertoire was sequenced with immunoSEQ multiplex PCR; TCRdb's copy has only in-frame clones and lacks some. Here the sample spans tens of thousands of clones, 90% to 96% being singletons. The source material was peripheral blood mononuclear cells, sampled before stem cell transplant. The receptors were gathered from a woman between 45 and 65 years old with acute myeloid leukemia. Some clones in this sample may be carry-over from other donors' samples. CDR3s leave out the opening cysteine and the closing phenylalanine or tryptophan. Each record gives: V gene, CDR3 protein.

V gene: TRBV10-2; CDR3 protein: ASSVGQGFYEQY
V gene: TRBV19; CDR3 protein: ASKSSGFGGGSGNTIY
V gene: TRBV7-2; CDR3 protein: ASSGARRGDTQY
V gene: TRBV30; CDR3 protein: AWNGQETQY
V gene: TRBV27; CDR3 protein: ASSLSTGTGIYEQY
V gene: TRBV6-5; CDR3 protein: ASRQGASRNSPLH
V gene: TRBV27; CDR3 protein: ASSPGGSGNTIY
V gene: TRBV5-1; CDR3 protein: ASSLEGNYGYT
V gene: TRBV4-1; CDR3 protein: ASSQGGTGIGGYT
V gene: TRBV5-1; CDR3 protein: ASSRNYRDGYEQY
V gene: TRBV27; CDR3 protein: ASSDPNVNTQY
V gene: TRBV7-2; CDR3 protein: ASSPWLAGGPGELF
V gene: TRBV30; CDR3 protein: AWNVIGAARLF
V gene: TRBV28; CDR3 protein: ASSFPDRAPYEQY
V gene: TRBV5-1; CDR3 protein: ASSPRDGYEQY
V gene: TRBV19; CDR3 protein: ASRSNGQVYEQY
V gene: TRBV9; CDR3 protein: ASSVDLRGLAGGRSSYNEQF
V gene: TRBV2; CDR3 protein: ASSTPRGSYEQY
V gene: TRBV9; CDR3 protein: ASSVGTSRETQY
V gene: TRBV10-2; CDR3 protein: ASSEGDGYGYT
V gene: TRBV30; CDR3 protein: AWKMDGWNTEAF
V gene: TRBV2; CDR3 protein: SSGTGGPAGANVLT
V gene: TRBV5-1; CDR3 protein: ASSPDGTNTGELF
V gene: TRBV27; CDR3 protein: ATRERSRSSYNEQF
V gene: TRBV6-5; CDR3 protein: ASSYRGGGYT
V gene: TRBV7-9; CDR3 protein: ASGGRSYEQY
V gene: TRBV28; CDR3 protein: ASSLGKGRDNQPQH
V gene: TRBV6-5; CDR3 protein: ASSSDRARVRYGYT
V gene: TRBV6-6; CDR3 protein: ASRKAGGGGNTIY
V gene: TRBV5-6; CDR3 protein: ASSLRGNQPQH
V gene: TRBV30; CDR3 protein: AWSVKRADEAF
V gene: TRBV19; CDR3 protein: ASSTGTGGFSPQH
V gene: TRBV9; CDR3 protein: ASSVGEGSNQPQH
V gene: TRBV28; CDR3 protein: ASRPPGFFSAYTQY
V gene: TRBV27; CDR3 protein: ASSANRPGSEQY
V gene: TRBV5-4; CDR3 protein: ASSSKTGGSTEAF
V gene: TRBV28; CDR3 protein: ASSGTGIYTEAF
V gene: TRBV30; CDR3 protein: AWRPRGRAEQY
V gene: TRBV4-1; CDR3 protein: ASSQDEGTYEQY
V gene: TRBV30; CDR3 protein: AWSVRRLNTEAF